This entry lists 11 T cell receptor beta chains sequenced from one sample in a study of shared clonotypes between healthy human individuals. Sequencing was performed with immunoSEQ multiplex PCR; in TCRdb, only in-frame clones are kept and a portion is missing. The data hold about 670,000 clones, with about 78% observed a single time. Sequences were obtained from memory CD4+ T cells sorted from blood. Described subset: CD45RA-negative fraction. The receptor source for this set is a woman in her 30s in good health.

This chain uses TRBV9 with TRBJ2-2; D is uncertain. The CDR3 consists of 15 residues. The V gene lost 0 bases and the J gene lost 3 bases, with 9 bases spanning the gap. Germline V gene sequence: CDR1 SGDLS, CDR2 YYNGEE. Written as DNA, the CDR3 is TGTGCCAGCAGCGTAGTGCCAGGCCACACCGGGGAGCTGTTTTTT. This codes for CASSVVPGHTGELFF.

This clone appeared once. This same CDR3 is encoded by further DNA sequences in the sample. This chain links TRBV7-3 with TRBJ2-3; D not resolved. V was pared by 2 bases and J by 0 bases, with 6 bases between. The CDR3 has 14 amino acids. Germline V CDR1 and CDR2: SGHTA, FQGTGA. The chain's CDR3 is CASSLGTSTDTQYF. For the CDR3, the DNA is TGTGCCAGCAGCTTAGGCACTAGCACAGATACGCAGTATTTT.

V usage is TRBV28 and J usage is TRBJ2-7, with 9 bases aligning to TRBD1. CDR1 MDHEN and CDR2 SYDVKM come from the germline V gene. V lost 7 bases and J lost 6; bases outside the gene matches: 7. The CDR3 contains 13 residues. The CDR3 sequence is CASKPGQGGEQYF. The CDR3, as DNA: TGTGCCAGCAAACCGGGACAGGGAGGCGAGCAGTACTTC.

V usage is TRBV6-6 and J usage is TRBJ2-7; 9 bases line up with TRBD1. The V gene end was trimmed by 5 bases and the J gene end by 2 bases; junction bases not matched to a gene: 4. The CDR3 sequence is 14 residues long. Germline CDR1 MNHNY, CDR2 SVGAGI (reference sequence). CDR3: CASSADRGTYEQYF. Here the CDR3 DNA reads TGTGCCAGCAGTGCCGACAGGGGGACCTACGAGCAGTACTTC.

The V and J genes are TRBV7-3 and TRBJ2-6; the D gene is possibly TRBD1 (6 bases). CDR3 length equals 15 residues. V lost 5 bases, J lost 2 bases, and 10 bases lay in between. Germline values: CDR1 SGHTA, CDR2 FQGTGA. This CDR3 reads CASSQGGAGANVLTF. The CDR3 region has the DNA TGTGCCAGCAGCCAAGGGGGTGCTGGGGCCAACGTCCTGACTTTC.

The chain carries TRBV10-1 and TRBJ2-7, with a possible D match to TRBD2 (6 bases). The V end lost 3 bases, the J end lost 2 bases, and 14 bases lay between the germline ends. The germline V gene encodes CDR1 WNHNN and CDR2 SYGVQD (reference sequence). The CDR3 is 15 residues long. The CDR3 reads CASSDGSGTPYEQYF. As DNA, the CDR3 is TGCGCCAGCAGTGATGGTAGCGGAACCCCCTACGAGCAGTACTTC.

As for this clone: Distinct nucleotide sequences in the sample also encode this CDR3. The gene calls are TRBV9 and TRBJ1-4; D might be TRBD1 (5 bases). Germline values: CDR1 SGDLS, CDR2 YYNGEE. The V end was cut by 0 bases, the J end by 4 bases, with 10 bases between. The CDR3 contains 15 residues. This CDR3 reads CASSVDRQLNEKLFF. The CDR3 DNA reads TGTGCCAGCAGCGTAGATCGACAGCTTAATGAAAAACTGTTTTTT.

The chain recombines TRBV18 with TRBJ1-4; D remains ambiguous. This CDR3 is 15 amino acids long. Germline CDR1 KGHSH, CDR2 LQKENI. Trimming pared 0 bases from V and 5 bases from J, leaving 10 bases between. The CDR3 protein is CASSPPRTINEKLFF. The CDR3 DNA follows: TGTGCCAGCTCACCACCTAGGACCATCAATGAAAAACTGTTTTTT.

This clone has ten or more counts. This chain uses TRBV28 with TRBJ2-7; unclear D gene. Between the trimmed V and J ends, which lost 2 bases and 7 bases, there was a span of 9 bases. Germline V gene sequence: CDR1 MDHEN, CDR2 SYDVKM. The CDR3 is made up of 12 amino acids. The DNA of the CDR3 is TGTGCCAGCAGTTTAGTCCTCGGGGAGCAGTACTTC. It translates to CASSLVLGEQYF.

The genes are TRBV28 and TRBJ2-6, with D perhaps TRBD1 (6 bases). Germline V gives CDR1 MDHEN, CDR2 SYDVKM. V was clipped by 5 bases and J by 0 bases, with 17 bases between them. The CDR3 has 18 amino acids. CDR3 nucleotides: TGTGCCAGCAGTAATCCAGGGGCCCGGGACTCTGGGGCCAACGTCCTGACTTTC. Protein sequence: CASSNPGARDSGANVLTF.

The chain recombines TRBV5-1 with TRBJ2-3; no reliable D call. The CDR3 spans 14 residues. Deletions cut 4 bases from V and 0 bases from J, with 9 bases between. Germline CDR1 reads SGHRS; CDR2 reads YFSETQ. Written as DNA, the CDR3 is TGCGCCAGCAGCACGGGCCATAGCACAGATACGCAGTATTTT. It encodes CASSTGHSTDTQYF. Full variable domain (rest looked up from reference TRBV5-1 and TRBJ2-3): KAGVTQTPRYLIKTRGQQVTLSCSPISGHRSVSWYQQTPGQGLQFLFEYFSETQRNKGNFPGRFSGRQFSNSRSEMNVSTLELGDSALYLCASSTGHSTDTQYFGPGTRLTVL.